This TCR beta chain was found in a study of beta chain features in type 1 diabetes. Overall study results and limits: Among patients with Type 1 diabetes, TCRB CDR3s were moderately but significantly shorter in every one of the four CD4+ subsets. Unsettled here was the matter of whether HLA type influences TCRB rearrangement. With patients and controls alike, PCR might favor shorter templates to an equal degree.

This clone has more than one count but fewer than ten. Its target is not known. Germline loops: CDR1 GTSNPN, CDR2 SVGIG (reference sequence). This CDR3 has 13 residues. Trimming removed 3 bases from V and 1 base from J, with 10 bases in between. cDNA synthesis used the whole RNA isolate, giving expressed TCRB sequences. Generated by immunoSEQ multiplex PCR, the TCRdb table keeps only in-frame clones and is missing some. The data hold approximately 150,000 clones, with around 63% observed a single time. The rearrangement joins TRBV30 to TRBJ2-7; perhaps D is TRBD1 or TRBD2 (5 bases each). The TCR comes from a young man with type 1 diabetes. The specimen sequenced was naive CD4+ T cells from blood. DNA of the CDR3: TGTGCCTGGAGCCGGGACCGATCCTACGAGCAGTACTTC. Protein: CAWSRDRSYEQYF.